The T cell receptor beta chain described here comes from a study of T cell repertoires in cytomegalovirus infection. About the research overall: CMV epitopes that were recently identified and HLA-C-restricted were used alongside well-studied HLA-B-restricted ones.

Study-level findings and limits: Across the ex vivo response, the dominant clonotypes were HLA-C-restricted CMV-specific TCR beta clonotypes.

This clonotype was detected ten times or more. Its antigen is not known. TCRdb redid the calling of the reads with MiXCR, one entry per CDR3 protein. Among roughly 280,000 distinct CDR3 sequences listed, 20% to 25% were seen once. With V trimmed by 5 bases and J by 0 bases, 5 bases remained unmatched. The length of the CDR3 is 16 residues. Looked up from germline, CDR1 is SGHTA and CDR2 is FQGNSA. The source is a human donor in good health (CMV status not recorded). Some clones in this sample may be carry-over from other donors' samples. This rearrangement joins TRBV7-2 to TRBJ2-5, with TRBD2 matching over 11 bases. The sample here was cultured PBMCs, taken from culture after CMV antigen stimulation. The CDR3 loop is CASSHISGRDQETQYF. The CDR3 DNA is TGTGCCAGCAGCCACATTAGCGGGAGGGACCAAGAGACCCAGTACTTC.